This TCR beta chain was sequenced during a study of shared clonotypes between healthy human individuals. Study details: There were three CD4 naive, three CD4 memory, two CD8 naive and one CD8 memory plates per donor. Overall study findings and caveats: It was the few donors that limited the genetic and exposure-history diversity represented. Naive CD4 clonotype sharing across several donors was 5% to 6%.

The method was immunoSEQ multiplex PCR; TCRdb's version includes in-frame clones alone and lacks a portion of them. The profile shows 2 million to 2.5 million clones, over 90% of them singletons. As for this clone: The target antigen is unknown.

The CDR3 spans 14 residues. CDR1 is MRHNA and CDR2 is SNTAGT in the germline V gene. After removal of 11 bases from V and 9 bases from J, the junction contained 13 bases not matched to a gene. Sequences were obtained from naive CD4+ T cells from PBMCs. Noted subset: CD45RA+ positively selected. This clonotype was obtained from a man in his late teens or twenties in good health. Some clones in this sample may be carry-over from other donors' samples. The chain joins TRBV6-4 to TRBJ2-1; TRBD2 matches at 10 bases. In DNA form, the CDR3 reads TGTGCCTCGAAGCAACTAGCGGGAACTCTTGAGCAGTTCTTC. Amino acid sequence: CASKQLAGTLEQFF.